This is a list of T cell receptor beta chains from one sample in a study of cytomegalovirus exposure and HLA in healthy donors. Repertoires were generated with immunoSEQ multiplex PCR, while TCRdb's copy carries only in-frame clones and drops some. The sample has roughly 130,000 clones, around 80% seen once; the top ten hold under 6%. Sequencing was carried out using PBMCs. These receptors originate from a young man in good health and CMV-seronegative. CDR3s include the opening cysteine and the closing phenylalanine or tryptophan. D genes are given only for firm matches. Expanded clones are given a class, and other clones once, few, many or no size at all.

d_gene: .
j_gene: TRBJ1-2
abundance: .
v_gene: TRBV5-1
CDR3aa: CASREDRFNGYTF
CDR3nt: TGCGCCAGCAGGGAAGACAGGTTCAATGGCTACACCTTC

d_gene: .
j_gene: TRBJ2-5
abundance: .
v_gene: TRBV7-2
CDR3aa: CASSLSSPVSSQYF
CDR3nt: TGTGCCAGCAGCCTCTCCTCCCCGGTTTCGTCCCAGTACTTC

d_gene: .
j_gene: TRBJ1-4
abundance: .
v_gene: TRBV4-1
CDR3aa: CASSLQGWANEKLFF
CDR3nt: TGCGCCAGCAGCCTCCAGGGTTGGGCTAATGAAAAACTGTTTTTT

d_gene: .
j_gene: TRBJ2-7
abundance: .
v_gene: TRBV9
CDR3aa: CASSPQDSNYEQYF
CDR3nt: TGTGCCAGCAGCCCCCAGGACTCAAATTACGAGCAGTACTTC

d_gene: .
j_gene: TRBJ2-7
abundance: .
v_gene: TRBV18
CDR3aa: CASSLARGISSYEQYF
CDR3nt: TGTGCCAGCTCACTTGCCCGGGGGATTAGCTCCTACGAGCAGTACTTC

d_gene: .
j_gene: TRBJ1-5
abundance: .
v_gene: TRBV2
CDR3aa: CASSVEGDNQPQHF
CDR3nt: TGTGCCAGCAGTGTTGAAGGGGATAATCAGCCCCAGCATTTT

d_gene: .
j_gene: TRBJ2-7
abundance: .
v_gene: TRBV10-1
CDR3aa: CAWRGISYEQYF
CDR3nt: TGCGCCTGGCGGGGCATCTCCTACGAGCAGTACTTC

d_gene: .
j_gene: TRBJ2-3
abundance: .
v_gene: TRBV6-6
CDR3aa: CASIASGTDTQYF
CDR3nt: TGTGCCAGCATTGCTAGCGGCACAGATACGCAGTATTTT

d_gene: .
j_gene: TRBJ2-1
abundance: .
v_gene: TRBV6-6
CDR3aa: CASSHSGEQFF
CDR3nt: TGTGCCAGCAGTCATAGCGGTGAGCAGTTCTTC

d_gene: .
j_gene: TRBJ1-1
abundance: .
v_gene: TRBV7-9
CDR3aa: CASRQTTGNTEAFF
CDR3nt: TGTGCCAGCAGACAAACGACAGGGAACACTGAAGCTTTCTTT

d_gene: .
j_gene: TRBJ1-1
abundance: few
v_gene: TRBV4-2
CDR3aa: CASSRDSTGNTEAFF
CDR3nt: TGTGCCAGCAGCCGAGACTCGACAGGGAACACTGAAGCTTTCTTT